Sequencing of this TCR beta chain was carried out in a study of OX40 agonist ivuxolimab in advanced cancers. Germline V gene data show CDR1 as MNHNY and CDR2 as SVGAGI (reference sequence). This CDR3 is 15 amino acids long. Trimming shortened V by 10 bases and J by 5 bases, and 23 bases separated the two germline ends. This clone was seen a single time. Generated by immunoSEQ multiplex PCR, the TCRdb table keeps only in-frame clones and is missing some. The sample contains approximately 46,000 clones, 88% of which appear only once. The receptor's source is an adult with an advanced solid tumor such as melanoma, head and neck, liver or kidney cancer. J is TRBJ1-2 and V is TRBV6-6; D not certain. Specimen: CD4+ or CD8+ T cells sorted from blood, collected in a trial of the OX40 agonist ivuxolimab. The CDR3 spells CATSDGSPWGYGYTF. The CDR3 nucleotides read TGTGCCACCTCAGACGGGTCCCCATGGGGTTATGGCTACACCTTC.